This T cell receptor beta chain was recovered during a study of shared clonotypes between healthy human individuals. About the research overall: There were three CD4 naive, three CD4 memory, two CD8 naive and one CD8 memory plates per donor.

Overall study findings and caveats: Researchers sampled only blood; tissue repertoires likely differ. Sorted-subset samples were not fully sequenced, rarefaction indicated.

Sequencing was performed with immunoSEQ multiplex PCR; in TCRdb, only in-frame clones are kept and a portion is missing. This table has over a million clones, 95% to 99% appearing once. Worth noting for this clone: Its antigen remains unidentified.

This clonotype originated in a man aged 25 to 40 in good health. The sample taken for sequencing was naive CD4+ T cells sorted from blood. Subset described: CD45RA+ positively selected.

CDR3: CATSGGRRRELFF. CDR3 nucleotides: TGTGCCACCAGCGGCGGTCGGCGCCGGGAGCTGTTTTTT. The chain is built from TRBV15 and TRBJ2-2; D remains unclear. Germline lookup yields CDR1 LNHNV and CDR2 YYDKDF (reference sequence). The CDR3 is 13 amino acids. V lost 5 bases to trimming and J lost 9 bases, with 13 bases between them.